The 16 T cell receptor beta chains below come from one sample, sequenced in a study of blood T cell repertoires in COVID-19. This table comes from immunoSEQ multiplex PCR, and its TCRdb copy is limited to in-frame clones, with some not included. The sample lists around 180,000 clones, about 82% occurring once. The material sequenced was PBMCs or T cells enriched from blood (not recorded which). Every receptor here comes from a woman in her 30s who had recovered from COVID-19.

This sequence joins TRBV6-5 and TRBJ1-2, with D possibly matching TRBD1 (6 bases). Germline lookup yields CDR1 MNHEY and CDR2 SVGAGI. Trimming removed 6 bases at V and 8 bases at J, with 22 bases between. This CDR3 region has 15 residues. The chain's CDR3 is CASSTTGTLRGGYTF. In DNA form, the CDR3 reads TGTGCCAGCAGCACTACCGGGACACTCCGCGGCGGCTACACCTTC.

The chain recombines TRBV5-1 with TRBJ2-3; 13 bases align to TRBD2. The CDR3 has 16 residues. Looked up from germline, CDR1 is SGHRS and CDR2 is YFSETQ. Trimming removed 4 bases from V and 2 bases from J; junction bases left unmatched: 4. The CDR3 spells CASSPGLAGITDTQYF. CDR3 nucleotides: TGCGCCAGCAGCCCGGGACTAGCGGGAATCACAGATACGCAGTATTTT.

CDR3 bases: TGCAGCGTTGTCTCGACTAGCGGGACTCGTAGCACAGATACGCAGTATTTT. Its translation is CSVVSTSGTRSTDTQYF. The V call is TRBV29-1, the J call TRBJ2-3; TRBD2 aligns across 11 bases. Per germline, CDR1 SQVTM and CDR2 ANQGSEA. This CDR3 contains 17 residues. The trim removed 4 bases at V and 0 bases at J, leaving 9 bases unmatched.

CDR3 loop: CASRKGQPYEQYF. CDR3 nucleotides: TGTGCCAGCAGGAAGGGACAGCCCTACGAGCAGTACTTC. The V and J genes are TRBV6-5 and TRBJ2-7, with TRBD1 matching 7 bases. The CDR3 covers 13 residues. Germline assignment: CDR1 MNHEY and CDR2 SVGAGI. J gave up 2 bases and V 6 bases, and 4 bases lay outside the gene matches.

This chain uses TRBV21-1 with TRBJ1-1. TRBV21-1 is noted as a pseudogene. The CDR3 is made up of 14 amino acids. CDR3 residues: CASNLGRPNTEAFF. In DNA form, the CDR3 reads TGTGCCAGCAACCTAGGTCGGCCGAACACTGAAGCTTTCTTT.

The V and J genes are TRBV25-1 and TRBJ2-7, with 7 bases that match TRBD1. The CDR3 totals 18 residues. Germline V lookup: CDR1 MGHDK, CDR2 SYGVNS. J lost 11 bases, V lost 0 bases, and 22 bases had no gene match. The DNA of the CDR3 is TGTGCCAGCAGTGAATATAACTCAAGGGGGCAGAAGGTCAACGATAAGTACTTC. The encoded protein is CASSEYNSRGQKVNDKYF.

This sequence joins TRBV5-1 and TRBJ1-6; TRBD1 matches 9 bases. The V gene end was trimmed by 0 bases and the J gene end by 9 bases; junction bases not matched to a gene: 7. CDR3 length: 16 residues. Germline loops: CDR1 SGHRS, CDR2 YFSETQ. The CDR3 DNA sequence: TGCGCCAGCAGCTTGGCCGGGGACAGGGCTCTTTCACCCCTCCACTTT. Its protein is CASSLAGDRALSPLHF.

The chain carries TRBV7-9 and TRBJ1-1; maybe TRBD1 (6 bases). The CDR3 runs 15 residues. CDR1 is SEHNR, CDR2 FQNEAQ, per germline (reference sequence). Trimming took 5 bases from V and 4 from J, leaving 17 bases between them. The DNA for the CDR3 is TGTGCCAGCAGCAGTAAACAGGGACTACGCACTGAAGCTTTCTTT. Its protein product is CASSSKQGLRTEAFF.

This clone has only one observation. The J gene is TRBJ1-2, the V gene TRBV2; 7 nucleotides align to TRBD1. Germline V lookup: CDR1 SNHLY, CDR2 FYNNEI. This CDR3 spans 12 amino acids. The trim removed 6 bases at V and 8 bases at J, leaving 6 bases unmatched. In DNA form, the CDR3 reads TGTGCCAGCAGCCCTGGGACAGTCGGCTACACCTTC. Its protein is CASSPGTVGYTF.

The chain links TRBV7-8 to TRBJ2-7; possible D gene TRBD2, 5 bases. Trimming cost V 1 base and J 2 bases, with 12 bases left between them. The CDR3 consists of 15 residues. Germline lookup yields CDR1 SGHVS and CDR2 FQNEAQ. The CDR3 reads CASSLGGLAAYEQYF. Here the CDR3 DNA reads TGTGCCAGCAGCTTAGGTGGCCTAGCTGCCTACGAGCAGTACTTC.

The rearrangement links TRBV5-1 to TRBJ2-1, with TRBD2 identical over 10 bases. J gave up 0 bases and V 2 bases, and 2 bases lay outside the gene matches. The CDR3 is made up of 16 amino acids. The germline V gene has CDR1 SGHRS and CDR2 YFSETQ. The CDR3 nucleotides are TGCGCCAGCAGCTTCCCTAGCGGGAGCTCCTACAATGAGCAGTTCTTC. Translating it yields CASSFPSGSSYNEQFF.

With regard to this clone: Other DNA variants within this sample encode the same CDR3. The chain recombines TRBV3-1 (or the pseudogene TRBV3-2) with TRBJ2-2; D gene unclear. Germline V gene sequence: CDR1 LGHDT, CDR2 YNNKEL (reference sequence). This CDR3 is built from 13 residues. V gave up 3 bases and J gave up 1 base, with 3 bases separating them. The CDR3 sequence: CASSHLNTGELFF. Written as DNA, the CDR3 is TGTGCCAGCAGCCACCTGAACACCGGGGAGCTGTTTTTT.

The chain combines TRBV5-6 with TRBJ2-2, with D perhaps TRBD1 (6 bases). The germline CDR1 and CDR2 sequences are SGHDT and YYEEEE. Trimming shortened V by 4 bases and J by 4 bases, and 17 bases separated the two germline ends. There are 16 residues in the CDR3. CDR3 sequence: CASSNTGFIGTGELFF. DNA of the CDR3: TGTGCCAGCAGCAATACAGGGTTTATCGGCACCGGGGAGCTGTTTTTT.

This clone has only a few counts. The chain employs TRBV2 and TRBJ1-6; a weak D match, TRBD1 (5 bases). The CDR3 totals 15 residues. From germline, CDR1 is SNHLY and CDR2 FYNNEI. V was cut by 3 bases and J by 5 bases, with 11 bases left in between. The CDR3 DNA follows: TGTGCCAGCAGTGATTATGGGGGGGATAATTCACCCCTCCACTTT. Protein: CASSDYGGDNSPLHF.

The chain joins TRBV19 to TRBJ1-5; D unclear. V was clipped by 7 bases and J by 0 bases, with 7 bases between them. The CDR3 is 13 residues long. The V gene's germline CDR1 is LNHDA and CDR2 SQIVND (reference sequence). The CDR3 region is CASKFNSNQPQHF. The CDR3 DNA follows: TGTGCCAGTAAATTTAATAGCAATCAGCCCCAGCATTTT.

The chain is built from TRBV11-2 and TRBJ2-6, with D perhaps matching TRBD2 (8 bases). V was cut by 7 bases and J by 0 bases, with 22 bases left in between. From germline, CDR1 is SGHAT and CDR2 FQNNGV. The CDR3 spans 19 residues. CDR3: CASTTPGGGQSSGANVLTF. The CDR3, as DNA: TGTGCCAGCACCACCCCGGGGGGGGGACAGAGCTCTGGGGCCAACGTCCTGACTTTC.